This T cell receptor beta chain comes out of a study of blood T cell repertoires in COVID-19 (TCRdb year 2020). Concerning the study at large: Collaborator samples came from the United States, Italy and Spain and covered acute and convalescent phases of COVID-19. The material from the prospective study consisted of cDNA or gDNA derived from T cells, B-cell-depleted T cells, or PBMCs. Subjects who had been exposed to COVID-19, were actively infected with it, or had recovered from it provided the deeply sampled blood TCRbeta repertoires that made up the dataset. A freely available public database, intended as a resource for researchers studying the immune response to SARS-CoV-2, is where the repertoires were released. The samples were drawn from two sources: the first 160 participants of the ongoing ImmuneRACE study, and 1,200 or so subjects contributed by 6 global collaborators. Nearly every sample came with metadata listing a de-identified subject ID, COVID-19 status, age in years and sex. Where available, HLA class I and class II types were obtained from metadata supplied by the sample provider rather than from assay-based typing.

The CDR3 holds 16 amino acids from the cysteine to the phenylalanine. Only the CDR3 DNA is retained, 48 bases long and in frame from the first base. The germline V gene (reference sequence) sets CDR1 to SGHKS and CDR2 to YYEKEE. Relative to germline, V is missing 0 bases and J is missing 7 bases, with 10 bases of the junction outside any gene match. TCRbeta CDR3 regions were amplified from genomic DNA using the immunoSEQ Assay, a bias-controlled multiplex PCR. Per the original workflow: The number of nucleated cells in each sample was estimated from the amplification of reference gene primers within the assay. To quantify the absolute abundance of each unique TCRbeta CDR3 rearrangement, sequence reads were collapsed and filtered. For each sample, productive Simpson clonality was calculated as the square root of Simpson's diversity index over productive rearrangements. TCRdb re-hosts the immuneACCESS table, in-frame sequences only. Its copies lack some clones; in the studies checked, an unresolved V gene accounts for under half of them, and the cause for the rest is not known. The V and J calls and clone size were taken over from that table, and D and trimming were inferred from the DNA. Within this sample are 210,000 or so clones, with around four fifths of them counted one time only. Of the sample, approximately 8% falls within the top ten clones.

To note about this clone: Its antigen is not yet known. Per-base qualities were not stored, and no clone one base away is much larger.

Study-wide conclusions, independent of this receptor: How much clinical and demographic metadata was included differed by source and by participant, and the metadata was provided uncurated.

Whole blood was collected in K2EDTA tubes by collaborating institutions according to the institutions' own protocols. For TCRbeta analysis, collaborator samples were shipped as frozen whole blood, as isolated PBMCs, or as DNA extracted from either sample type. Recombination connected TRBV5-5 to TRBJ2-7, with 10 middle bases fitting TRBD1. The source of this sequence is a woman in her 50s with active or convalescent COVID-19. The specimen was peripheral blood. CDR3 sequence: CASSLGLGTGVREQYF. Read as DNA, the sequence is TGTGCCAGCAGCTTGGGCCTCGGGACAGGGGTAAGGGAGCAGTACTTC.